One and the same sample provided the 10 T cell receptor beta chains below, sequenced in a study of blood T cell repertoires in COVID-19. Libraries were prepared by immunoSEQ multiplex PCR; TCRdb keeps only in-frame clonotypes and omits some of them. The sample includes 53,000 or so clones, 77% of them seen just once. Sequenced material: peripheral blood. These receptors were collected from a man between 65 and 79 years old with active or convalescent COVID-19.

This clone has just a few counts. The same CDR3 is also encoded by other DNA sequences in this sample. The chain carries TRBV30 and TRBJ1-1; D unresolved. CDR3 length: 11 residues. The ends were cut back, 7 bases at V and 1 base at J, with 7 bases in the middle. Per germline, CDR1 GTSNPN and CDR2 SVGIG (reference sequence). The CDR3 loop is CAYERNTEAFF. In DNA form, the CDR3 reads TGTGCCTACGAGAGGAACACTGAAGCTTTCTTT.

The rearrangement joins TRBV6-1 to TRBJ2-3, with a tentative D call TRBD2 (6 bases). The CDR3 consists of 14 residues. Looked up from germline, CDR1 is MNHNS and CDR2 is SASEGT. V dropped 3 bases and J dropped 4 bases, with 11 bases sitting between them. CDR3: CASSDVAASDTQYF. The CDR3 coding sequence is TGTGCCAGCAGTGACGTAGCGGCCTCAGATACGCAGTATTTT.

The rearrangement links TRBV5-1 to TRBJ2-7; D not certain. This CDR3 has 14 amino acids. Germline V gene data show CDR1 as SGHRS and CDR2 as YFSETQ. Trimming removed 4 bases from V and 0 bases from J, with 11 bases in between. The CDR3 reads CASSPRLSSYEQYF. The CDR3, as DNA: TGCGCCAGCAGCCCGCGTCTTAGCTCCTACGAGCAGTACTTC. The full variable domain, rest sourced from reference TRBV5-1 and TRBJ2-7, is KAGVTQTPRYLIKTRGQQVTLSCSPISGHRSVSWYQQTPGQGLQFLFEYFSETQRNKGNFPGRFSGRQFSNSRSEMNVSTLELGDSALYLCASSPRLSSYEQYFGPGTRLTVT.

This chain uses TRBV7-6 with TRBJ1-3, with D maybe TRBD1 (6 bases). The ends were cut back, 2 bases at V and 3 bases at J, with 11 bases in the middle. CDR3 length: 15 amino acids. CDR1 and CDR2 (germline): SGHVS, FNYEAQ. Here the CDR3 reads CASSLSGALGNTIYF. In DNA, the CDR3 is TGTGCCAGCAGCTTATCAGGGGCTCTTGGAAACACCATATATTTT.

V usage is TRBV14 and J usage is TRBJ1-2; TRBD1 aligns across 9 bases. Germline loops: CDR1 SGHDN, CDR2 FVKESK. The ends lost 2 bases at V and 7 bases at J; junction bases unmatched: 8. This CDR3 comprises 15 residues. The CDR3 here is CASSQSTGGIGGYTF. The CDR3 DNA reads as TGTGCCAGCAGCCAAAGCACAGGGGGCATTGGTGGCTACACCTTC.

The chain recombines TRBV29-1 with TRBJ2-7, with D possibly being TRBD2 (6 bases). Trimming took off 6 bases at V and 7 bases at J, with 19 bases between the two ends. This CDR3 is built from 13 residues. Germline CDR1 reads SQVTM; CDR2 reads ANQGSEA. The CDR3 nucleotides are TGCAGCGTGGCCGGGACTCCCCCAGCAGAGCAGTACTTC. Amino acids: CSVAGTPPAEQYF.

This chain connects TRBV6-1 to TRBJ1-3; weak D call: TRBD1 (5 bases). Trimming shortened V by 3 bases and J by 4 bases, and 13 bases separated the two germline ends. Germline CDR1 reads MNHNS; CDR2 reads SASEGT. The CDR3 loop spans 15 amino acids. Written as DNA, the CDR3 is TGTGCCAGCAGTGAGGGCAGGGTGAGGGGAAACACCATATATTTT. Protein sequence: CASSEGRVRGNTIYF.

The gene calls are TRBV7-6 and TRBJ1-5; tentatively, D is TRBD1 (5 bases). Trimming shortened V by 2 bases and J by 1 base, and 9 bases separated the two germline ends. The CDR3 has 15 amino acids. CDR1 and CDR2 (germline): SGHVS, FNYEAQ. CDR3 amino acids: CASSLSGKSNQPQHF. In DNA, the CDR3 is TGTGCCAGCAGCTTATCAGGGAAAAGCAATCAGCCCCAGCATTTT.

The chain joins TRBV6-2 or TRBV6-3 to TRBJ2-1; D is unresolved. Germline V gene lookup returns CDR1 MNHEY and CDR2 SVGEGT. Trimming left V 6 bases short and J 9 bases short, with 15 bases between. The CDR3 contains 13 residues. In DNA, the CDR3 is TGTGCCAGCAGCCCGATGAGCCGTAGTGAGCAGTTCTTC. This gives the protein CASSPMSRSEQFF.

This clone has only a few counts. The CDR3 region is CASRDTSYEQYF. Here the CDR3 DNA reads TGCGCCAGCAGGGACACCTCCTACGAGCAGTACTTC. V usage is TRBV5-1 and J usage is TRBJ2-7, with a weak D call TRBD1 (5 bases). V was trimmed by 5 bases and J by 0 bases, leaving 6 bases between them. Per germline, CDR1 SGHRS and CDR2 YFSETQ. The CDR3 totals 12 residues. Supplemented by reference TRBV5-1 and TRBJ2-7, the full variable domain reads KAGVTQTPRYLIKTRGQQVTLSCSPISGHRSVSWYQQTPGQGLQFLFEYFSETQRNKGNFPGRFSGRQFSNSRSEMNVSTLELGDSALYLCASRDTSYEQYFGPGTRLTVT.